This T cell receptor beta chain was obtained from a study of blood T cell repertoires in COVID-19. Across the whole study: Samples taken during acute and convalescent COVID-19 were collected in the United States, Italy and Spain.

Original analysis: Researchers report that nucleated cell counts were estimated from reference gene primer amplification. Profiled with immunoSEQ multiplex PCR; TCRdb holds only in-frame clones, not every one. D and trimming come from the DNA, and the V and J calls and clone size come from that table. The sample carries about 190,000 clones, around 89% recorded once. V gave up 4 bases and J gave up 6 bases; unmatched junction bases: 9. Germline CDR1 and CDR2: LGHDT and YNNKEL (reference sequence). The CDR3 runs 15 residues. The chain combines TRBV3-1 (or the pseudogene TRBV3-2) with TRBJ1-1; TRBD1 matches 9 bases. Material: peripheral blood. This receptor was taken from a man aged 45-60 years with acute or convalescent COVID-19. This CDR3 reads CASSPSTGGWAEAFF. The DNA of the CDR3 is TGTGCCAGCAGCCCGTCGACAGGGGGTTGGGCTGAAGCTTTCTTT.